This T cell receptor beta chain originates from a study of OX40 agonist ivuxolimab in advanced cancers. Turning to this clone: Antigen unknown.

Broader study findings: People who partly responded at 0.1-3.0 mg/kg had some of the least clonal expansion seen. By week 6 at 0.1 to 3.0 mg/kg, blood CD4+ and CD8+ T cells had expanded clonally.

Profiling relied on immunoSEQ multiplex PCR, and the TCRdb table lists in-frame clones only, not all of them. The top ten hold roughly 29% of the sample, which has 20,000 or so clones, roughly 78% seen once. Patients had blood sampled at baseline and again on cycle 4 day 1 and cycle 7 day 1. This TCR derives from an adult with an advanced solid tumor such as melanoma, head and neck, liver or kidney cancer. Source: CD4+ or CD8+ T cells sorted from blood, taken in a trial of the OX40 agonist ivuxolimab.

CDR3 DNA: TGTGCCAGCAGCCCCTTGACAGGGGATACTGAAGCTTTCTTT. Protein product: CASSPLTGDTEAFF. J is TRBJ1-1 and V is TRBV7-8; 8 bases are shared with TRBD1. The CDR3 has 14 amino acids. V lost 5 bases to trimming and J lost 5 bases; unmatched junction nucleotides: 7. Looked up from germline, CDR1 is SGHVS and CDR2 is FQNEAQ.